The following is a T cell receptor (beta chain) sequence with its context. Its antigen is undetermined. In germline, CDR1 is SGDLS, CDR2 YYNGEE. Trimming cost V 0 bases and J 4 bases, with 14 bases left between them. This CDR3 comprises 16 residues. This table comes from immunoSEQ multiplex PCR, and its TCRdb copy is limited to in-frame clones, with some not included. This sample has tens of thousands of clones, with more than 85% found just once. These data originate in a study of graft-versus-host responses after intestinal transplantation. Study information: Recipients uniformly received anti-thymocyte globulin induction, followed by tacrolimus and steroids for two to four years.

Findings and limits, study-wide: Present in recipient marrow, GvH clones included some that appeared first in ileum or blood. Declines in HvG clones occurring early post-transplant were associated with peak circulating GvH clone levels. High graft-versus-host to host-versus-graft clonal ratios were seen in allografts of patients with graft-donor T cell macrochimerism.

The sequence derives from a human donor who received an intestinal transplant. The V gene is TRBV9, the J gene TRBJ2-1, with unresolved D. Sample: unstimulated CD8+ T cells sorted from spleen or lymph node cells, taken before intestinal transplant. The DNA of the CDR3 is TGTGCCAGCAGCGTAGCTACCCTTATTCCTTACAATGAGCAGTTCTTC. This gives the protein CASSVATLIPYNEQFF.